Described below is a single TCR beta chain sequence and its context. Being one base from a much bigger clone, this may be a read error. The source of the sample is a study of read filtering for tumor transcriptome and immune sequencing. This CDR3 has 15 amino acids. CDR1 is MNHNS, CDR2 SASEGT, per germline. The library was built from about 400 ng RNA with molecular barcoded adaptors for alpha/delta and beta/gamma chains. TCRdb reprocessed the reads with MiXCR, giving one entry per CDR3 protein. The sample contains about 130,000 distinct CDR3 sequences, over 10% of which appear only once. The rearrangement uses TRBV6-1 and TRBJ1-6, with D possibly matching TRBD1 (5 bases). This TCR was sampled from a donor over 35 with multiple myeloma. The specimen was a population of CD138-negative cells sorted from bone marrow. This CDR3 is CACSGGTAVNSPLHF. The CDR3 bases are TGTGCCTGCAGTGGGGGGACGGCAGTAAATTCACCCCTCCACTTT.